The source of this T cell receptor beta chain is a study of T cell repertoires in ileal Crohn's disease. Study information: Each sample's TCRB immunosequencing used five hundred nanograms of biopsy DNA.

Trimming removed 5 bases at V and 7 bases at J, with 18 bases between. This CDR3 region has 15 residues. Germline CDR1 SGHNT, CDR2 YENEEA. General study findings and limits: Mucosal expansions were suggested to be mainly CD8 T cells. Compared with non-smokers, active smokers at surgery showed more clonal expansions.

Concerning this clone: Its antigen is not identified.

Time point here: proximal margin of the surgical specimen (macroscopically non-inflamed). Generated by immunoSEQ multiplex PCR, the TCRdb table keeps only in-frame clones and is missing some. Of around 3,000 clones detected, roughly 80% appear once; the ten largest clones hold roughly two thirds. The TCR sequence derives from an adult with Crohn's disease. The rearrangement uses TRBV11-3 and TRBJ2-1; perhaps D is TRBD1 or TRBD2 (5 bases each). The sequencing input was ileal tissue. For the CDR3, the DNA is TGTGCCAGCAGCCCAGGGACGGTGGAGGTGAATGAGCAGTTCTTC. Its protein is CASSPGTVEVNEQFF.